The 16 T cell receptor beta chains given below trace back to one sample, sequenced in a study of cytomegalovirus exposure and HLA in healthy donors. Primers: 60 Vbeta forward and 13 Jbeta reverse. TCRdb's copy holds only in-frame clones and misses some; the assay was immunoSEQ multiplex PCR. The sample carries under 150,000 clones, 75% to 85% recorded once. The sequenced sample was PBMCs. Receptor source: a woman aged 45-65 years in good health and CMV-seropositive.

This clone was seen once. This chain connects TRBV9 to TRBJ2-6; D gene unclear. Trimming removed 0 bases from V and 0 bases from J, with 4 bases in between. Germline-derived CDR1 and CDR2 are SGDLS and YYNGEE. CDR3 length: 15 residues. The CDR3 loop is CASSVEHSGANVLTF. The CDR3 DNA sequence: TGTGCCAGCAGCGTAGAACACTCTGGGGCCAACGTCCTGACTTTC. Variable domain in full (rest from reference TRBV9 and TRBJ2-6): DSGVTQTPKHLITATGQRVTLRCSPRSGDLSVYWYQQSLDQGLQFLIQYYNGEERAKGNILERFSAQQFPDLHSELNLSSLELGDSALYFCASSVEHSGANVLTFGAGSRLTVL.

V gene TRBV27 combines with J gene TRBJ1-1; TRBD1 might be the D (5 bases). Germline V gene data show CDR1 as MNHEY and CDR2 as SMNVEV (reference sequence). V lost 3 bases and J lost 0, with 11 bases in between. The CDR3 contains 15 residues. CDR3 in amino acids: CASSFAGGLNTEAFF. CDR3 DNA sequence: TGTGCCAGCAGTTTTGCCGGGGGGTTGAACACTGAAGCTTTCTTT.

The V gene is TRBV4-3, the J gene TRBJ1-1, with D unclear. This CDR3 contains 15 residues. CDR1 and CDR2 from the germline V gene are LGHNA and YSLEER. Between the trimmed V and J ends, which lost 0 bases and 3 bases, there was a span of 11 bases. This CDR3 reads CASSQDRGVDTEAFF. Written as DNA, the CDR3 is TGCGCCAGCAGCCAAGACCGCGGGGTCGACACTGAAGCTTTCTTT.

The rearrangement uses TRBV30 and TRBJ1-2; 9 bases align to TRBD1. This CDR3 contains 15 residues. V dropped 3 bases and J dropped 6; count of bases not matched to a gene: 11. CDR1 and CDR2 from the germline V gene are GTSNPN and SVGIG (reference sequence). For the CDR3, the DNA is TGTGCCTGGAGGCATCGGGGACAGGGATGGAATGGCTACACCTTC. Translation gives CAWRHRGQGWNGYTF.

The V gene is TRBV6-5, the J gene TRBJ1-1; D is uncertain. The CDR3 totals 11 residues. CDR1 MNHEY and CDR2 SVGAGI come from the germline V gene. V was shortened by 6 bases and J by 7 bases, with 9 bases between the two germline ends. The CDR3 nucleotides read TGTGCCAGCAGGGAGGACGGTGAAGCTTTCTTT. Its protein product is CASREDGEAFF.

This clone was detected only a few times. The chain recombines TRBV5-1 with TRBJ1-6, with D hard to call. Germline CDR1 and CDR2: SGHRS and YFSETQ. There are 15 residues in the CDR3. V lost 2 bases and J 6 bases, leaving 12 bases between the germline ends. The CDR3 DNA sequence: TGCGCCAGCAGCTTTGAGGGATCGGGTAATTCACCCCTCCACTTT. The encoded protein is CASSFEGSGNSPLHF.

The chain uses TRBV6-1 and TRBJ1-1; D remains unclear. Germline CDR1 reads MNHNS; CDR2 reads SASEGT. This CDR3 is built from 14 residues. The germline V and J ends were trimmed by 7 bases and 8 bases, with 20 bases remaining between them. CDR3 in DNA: TGTGCCAGCATTTTTCCCGCGGGCGAGCGGGAAGCTTTCTTT. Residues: CASIFPAGEREAFF.

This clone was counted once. CDR3 region: CATSRDAGYYGYTF. In DNA, the CDR3 is TGTGCCACCAGCAGAGATGCAGGCTACTATGGCTACACCTTC. The chain employs TRBV15 and TRBJ1-2; D ambiguous. Trimming removed 0 bases at V and 3 bases at J, with 8 bases between. This CDR3 is 14 amino acids long. Germline CDR1 LNHNV, CDR2 YYDKDF (reference sequence).

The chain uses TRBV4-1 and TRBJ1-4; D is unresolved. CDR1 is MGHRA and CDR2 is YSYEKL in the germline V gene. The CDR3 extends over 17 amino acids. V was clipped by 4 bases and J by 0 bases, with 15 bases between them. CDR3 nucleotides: TGCGCCAGCAGCCCACGCCACGACATGCCAACTAATGAAAAACTGTTTTTT. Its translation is CASSPRHDMPTNEKLFF.

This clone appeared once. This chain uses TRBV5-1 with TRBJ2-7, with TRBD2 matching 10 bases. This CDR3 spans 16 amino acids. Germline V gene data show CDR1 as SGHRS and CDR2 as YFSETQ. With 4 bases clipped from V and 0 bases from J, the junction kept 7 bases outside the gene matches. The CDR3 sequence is CASSPGLAQSSYEQYF. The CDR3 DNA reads TGCGCCAGCAGCCCGGGACTAGCGCAGAGCTCCTACGAGCAGTACTTC.

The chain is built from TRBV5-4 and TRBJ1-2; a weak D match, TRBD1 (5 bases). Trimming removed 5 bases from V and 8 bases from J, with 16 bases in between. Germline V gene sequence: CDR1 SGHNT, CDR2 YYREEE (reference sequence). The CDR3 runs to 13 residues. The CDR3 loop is CASSFPIGAGYTF. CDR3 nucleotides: TGTGCCAGCAGTTTCCCGATTGGGGCGGGCTACACCTTC.

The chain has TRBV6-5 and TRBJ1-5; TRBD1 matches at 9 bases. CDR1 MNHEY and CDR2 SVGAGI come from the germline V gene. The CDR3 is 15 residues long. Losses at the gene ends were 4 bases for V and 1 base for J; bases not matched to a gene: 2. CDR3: CASSSQGASNQPQHF. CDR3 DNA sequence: TGTGCCAGCAGTTCACAGGGGGCGAGCAATCAGCCCCAGCATTTT.

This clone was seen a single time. The CDR3 loop reads CASSPQPQGSGANVLTF. The DNA of the CDR3 is TGTGCCAGCAGCCCACAGCCTCAAGGCTCTGGGGCCAACGTCCTGACTTTC. The chain links TRBV9 to TRBJ2-6; D not certain. Per germline, CDR1 SGDLS and CDR2 YYNGEE. The V and J ends lost 4 bases and 0 bases respectively, with 14 bases between them. This CDR3 is 17 amino acids long.

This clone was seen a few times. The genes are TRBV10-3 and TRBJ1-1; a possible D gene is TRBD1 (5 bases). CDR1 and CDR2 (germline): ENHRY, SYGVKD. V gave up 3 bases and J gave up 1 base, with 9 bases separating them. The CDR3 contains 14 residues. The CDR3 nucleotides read TGTGCCATCAGTGATTCTACAGGGAACACTGAAGCTTTCTTT. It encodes CAISDSTGNTEAFF.

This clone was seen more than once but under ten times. The CDR3 is CASSLAPGLNNSPLHF. The DNA for the CDR3 is TGTGCCAGCAGCTTAGCCCCGGGTCTAAATAATTCACCCCTCCACTTT. The J gene is TRBJ1-6, the V gene TRBV7-2, with D unresolved. The V gene's germline CDR1 is SGHTA and CDR2 FQGNSA. The CDR3 spans 16 residues. V shed 0 bases and J shed 5 bases, with 11 bases lying between them.

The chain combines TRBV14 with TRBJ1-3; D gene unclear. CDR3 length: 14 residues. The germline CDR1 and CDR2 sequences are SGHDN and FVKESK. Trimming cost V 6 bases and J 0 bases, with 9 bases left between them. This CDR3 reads CASSRLNSGNTIYF. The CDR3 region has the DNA TGTGCCAGCAGTAGACTCAACTCTGGAAACACCATATATTTT.